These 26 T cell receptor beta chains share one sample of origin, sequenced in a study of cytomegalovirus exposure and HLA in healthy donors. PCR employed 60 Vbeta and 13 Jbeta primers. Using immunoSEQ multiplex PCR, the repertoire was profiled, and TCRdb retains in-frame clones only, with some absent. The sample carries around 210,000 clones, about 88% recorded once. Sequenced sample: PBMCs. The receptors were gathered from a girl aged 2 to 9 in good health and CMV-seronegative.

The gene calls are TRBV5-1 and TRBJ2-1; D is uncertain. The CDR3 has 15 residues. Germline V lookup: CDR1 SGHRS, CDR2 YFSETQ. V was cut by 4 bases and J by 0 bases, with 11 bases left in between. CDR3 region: CASSQQWSSYNEQFF. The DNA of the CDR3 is TGCGCCAGCAGCCAGCAGTGGAGCTCCTACAATGAGCAGTTCTTC.

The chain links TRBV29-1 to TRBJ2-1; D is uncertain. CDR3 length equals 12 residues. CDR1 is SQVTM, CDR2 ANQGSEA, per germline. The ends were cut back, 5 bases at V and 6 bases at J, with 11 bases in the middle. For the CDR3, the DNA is TGCAGCGTTTCTCTCCGGTTCAATGAGCAGTTCTTC. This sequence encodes CSVSLRFNEQFF.

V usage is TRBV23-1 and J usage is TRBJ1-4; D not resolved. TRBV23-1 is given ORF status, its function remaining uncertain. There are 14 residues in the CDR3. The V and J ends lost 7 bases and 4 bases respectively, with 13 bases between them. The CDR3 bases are TGCGCCAGCATTTTCCCACGCTATAATGAAAAACTGTTTTTT. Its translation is CASIFPRYNEKLFF.

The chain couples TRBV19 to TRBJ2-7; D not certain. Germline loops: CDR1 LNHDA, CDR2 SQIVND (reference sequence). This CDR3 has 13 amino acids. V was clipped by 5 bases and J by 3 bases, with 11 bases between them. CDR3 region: CASSRVLYYEQYF. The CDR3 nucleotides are TGTGCCAGTAGTCGTGTACTATACTACGAGCAGTACTTC.

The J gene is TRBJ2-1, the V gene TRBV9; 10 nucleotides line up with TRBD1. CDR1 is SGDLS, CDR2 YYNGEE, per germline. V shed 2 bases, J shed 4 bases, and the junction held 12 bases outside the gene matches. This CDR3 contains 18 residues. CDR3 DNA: TGTGCCAGCAGCGTTACGACAGGGGGCGGTTTCTTGTACAATGAGCAGTTCTTC. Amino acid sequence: CASSVTTGGGFLYNEQFF.

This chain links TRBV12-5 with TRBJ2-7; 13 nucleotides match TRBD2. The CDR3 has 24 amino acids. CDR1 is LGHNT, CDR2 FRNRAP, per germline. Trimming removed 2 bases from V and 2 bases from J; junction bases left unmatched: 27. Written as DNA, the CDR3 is TGTGCTAGTGGTTTGAGCCCTAAGGACAAGCCGGGACTAGCGGGGCGCTCGCCACCCTACGAGCAGTACTTC. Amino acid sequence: CASGLSPKDKPGLAGRSPPYEQYF.

CDR3 DNA: TGCGCCAGCAGCCAAGGGACAGGGTTTGGCTACACCTTC. This translates into CASSQGTGFGYTF. The chain links TRBV4-1 to TRBJ1-2; TRBD1 aligns across 8 bases. V dropped 1 base and J dropped 7; count of bases not matched to a gene: 2. This CDR3 has 13 residues. Looked up from germline, CDR1 is MGHRA and CDR2 is YSYEKL.

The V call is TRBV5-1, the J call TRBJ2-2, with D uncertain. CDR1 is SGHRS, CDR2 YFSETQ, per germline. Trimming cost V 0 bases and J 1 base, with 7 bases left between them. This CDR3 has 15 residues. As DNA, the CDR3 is TGCGCCAGCAGCTTGGCCGTCGGGAACACCGGGGAGCTGTTTTTT. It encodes CASSLAVGNTGELFF.

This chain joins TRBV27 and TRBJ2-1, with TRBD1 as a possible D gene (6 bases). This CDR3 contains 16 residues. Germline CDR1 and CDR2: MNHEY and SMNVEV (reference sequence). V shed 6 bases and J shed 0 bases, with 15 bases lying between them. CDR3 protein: CASSLLRQASYNEQFF. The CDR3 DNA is TGTGCCAGCAGCCTACTCCGACAGGCCTCCTACAATGAGCAGTTCTTC.

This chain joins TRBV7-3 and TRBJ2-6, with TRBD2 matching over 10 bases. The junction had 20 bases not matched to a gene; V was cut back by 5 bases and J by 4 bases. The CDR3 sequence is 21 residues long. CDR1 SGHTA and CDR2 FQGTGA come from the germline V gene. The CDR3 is CASSPYGPSGGAKSGANVLTF. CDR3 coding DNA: TGTGCCAGCAGCCCATATGGCCCCAGCGGGGGGGCGAAGTCCGGGGCCAACGTCCTGACTTTC.

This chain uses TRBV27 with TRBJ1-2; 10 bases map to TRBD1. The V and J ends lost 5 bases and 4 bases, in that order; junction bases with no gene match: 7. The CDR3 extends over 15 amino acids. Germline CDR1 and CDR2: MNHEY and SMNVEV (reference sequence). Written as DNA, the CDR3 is TGTGCCAGCAGTCCAGGACAGGGGGTCGGCTATGGCTACACCTTC. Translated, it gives CASSPGQGVGYGYTF.

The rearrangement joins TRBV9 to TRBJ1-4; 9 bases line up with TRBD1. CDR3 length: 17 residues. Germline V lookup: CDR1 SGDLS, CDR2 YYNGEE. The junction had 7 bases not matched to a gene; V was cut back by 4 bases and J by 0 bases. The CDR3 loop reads CASSTDRGPTTNEKLFF. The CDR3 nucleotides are TGTGCCAGCAGCACGGACAGGGGTCCAACAACTAATGAAAAACTGTTTTTT.

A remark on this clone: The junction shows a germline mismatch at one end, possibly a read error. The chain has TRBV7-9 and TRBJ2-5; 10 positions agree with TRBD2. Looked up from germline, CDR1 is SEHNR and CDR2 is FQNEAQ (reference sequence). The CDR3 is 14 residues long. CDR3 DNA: TGTGCCAGCAGCCTAGCGGGAGTTCAAGAGACCCAGTACTTC. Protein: CASSLAGVQETQYF.

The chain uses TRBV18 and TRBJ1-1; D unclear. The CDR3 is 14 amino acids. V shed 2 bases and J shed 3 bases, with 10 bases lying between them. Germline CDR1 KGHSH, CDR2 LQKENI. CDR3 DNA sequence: TGTGCCAGCTCACCAGGTCCAGGCTACACTGAAGCTTTCTTT. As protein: CASSPGPGYTEAFF.

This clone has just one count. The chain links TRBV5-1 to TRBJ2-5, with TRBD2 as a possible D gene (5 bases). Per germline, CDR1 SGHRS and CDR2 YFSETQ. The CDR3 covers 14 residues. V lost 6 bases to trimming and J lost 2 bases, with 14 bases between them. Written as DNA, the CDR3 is TGCGCCAGCAACGAGGGTGTAACGCAAGAGACCCAGTACTTC. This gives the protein CASNEGVTQETQYF. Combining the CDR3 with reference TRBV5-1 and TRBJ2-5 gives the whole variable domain KAGVTQTPRYLIKTRGQQVTLSCSPISGHRSVSWYQQTPGQGLQFLFEYFSETQRNKGNFPGRFSGRQFSNSRSEMNVSTLELGDSALYLCASNEGVTQETQYFGPGTRLLVL.

CDR3 coding DNA: TGCGCCAGCAGCTTGGGGCAGGGGGCTGGACACGAGCAGTACTTC. Encoded protein: CASSLGQGAGHEQYF. This chain links TRBV5-1 with TRBJ2-7; 8 bases map to TRBD1. Germline V gene data show CDR1 as SGHRS and CDR2 as YFSETQ. Unmatched junction bases numbered 7, after V lost 0 bases and J lost 5 bases. The CDR3 length is 15 residues.

CDR3 in amino acids: CASSIRQPKGEKLFF. DNA of the CDR3: TGTGCCAGCAGCATCCGACAGCCTAAGGGGGAAAAACTGTTTTTT. The chain recombines TRBV5-4 with TRBJ1-4; a possible D gene is TRBD1 (5 bases). Germline V CDR1 and CDR2: SGHNT, YYREEE (reference sequence). V was cut by 4 bases and J by 8 bases, with 18 bases left in between. The CDR3 has 15 amino acids. Full variable domain (outside the CDR3, taken from reference TRBV5-4 and TRBJ1-4): ETGVTQSPTHLIKTRGQQVTLRCSSQSGHNTVSWYQQALGQGPQFIFQYYREEENGRGNFPPRFSGLQFPNYSSELNVNALELDDSALYLCASSIRQPKGEKLFFGSGTQLSVL.

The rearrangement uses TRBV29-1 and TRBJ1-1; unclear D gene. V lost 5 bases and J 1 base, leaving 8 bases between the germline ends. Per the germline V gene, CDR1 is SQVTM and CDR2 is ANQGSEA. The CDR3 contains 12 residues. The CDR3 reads CSVLRSNTEAFF. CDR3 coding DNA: TGCAGCGTTTTGAGGTCGAACACTGAAGCTTTCTTT.

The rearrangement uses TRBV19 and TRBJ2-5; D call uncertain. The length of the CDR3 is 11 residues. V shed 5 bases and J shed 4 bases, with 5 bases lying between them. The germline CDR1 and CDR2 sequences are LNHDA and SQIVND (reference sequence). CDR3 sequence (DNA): TGTGCCAGTAGTGCGCTAGAGACCCAGTACTTC. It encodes CASSALETQYF. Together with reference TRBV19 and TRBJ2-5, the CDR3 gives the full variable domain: DGGITQSPKYLFRKEGQNVTLSCEQNLNHDAMYWYRQDPGQGLRLIYYSQIVNDFQKGDIAEGYSVSREKKESFPLTVTSAQKNPTAFYLCASSALETQYFGPGTRLLVL.

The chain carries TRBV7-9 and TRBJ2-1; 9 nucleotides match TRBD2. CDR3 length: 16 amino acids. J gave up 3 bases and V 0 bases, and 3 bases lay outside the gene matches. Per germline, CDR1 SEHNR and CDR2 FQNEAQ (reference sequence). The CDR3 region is CASSLAAGGDYNEQFF. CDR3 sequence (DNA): TGTGCCAGCAGCTTAGCGGCGGGGGGGGACTACAATGAGCAGTTCTTC.

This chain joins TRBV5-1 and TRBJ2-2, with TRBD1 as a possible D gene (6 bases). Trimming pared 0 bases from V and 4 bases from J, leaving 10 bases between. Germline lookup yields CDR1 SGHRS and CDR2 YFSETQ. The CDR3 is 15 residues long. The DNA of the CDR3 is TGCGCCAGCAGCTTGGCCCAGGGGAGCACCGGGGAGCTGTTTTTT. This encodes CASSLAQGSTGELFF.

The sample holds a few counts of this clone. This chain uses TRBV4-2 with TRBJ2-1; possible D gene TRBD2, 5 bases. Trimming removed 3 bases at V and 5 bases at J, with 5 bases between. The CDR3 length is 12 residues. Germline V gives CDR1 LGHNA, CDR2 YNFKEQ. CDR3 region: CASSQRDNEQFF. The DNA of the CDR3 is TGTGCCAGCAGCCAGCGGGACAATGAGCAGTTCTTC.

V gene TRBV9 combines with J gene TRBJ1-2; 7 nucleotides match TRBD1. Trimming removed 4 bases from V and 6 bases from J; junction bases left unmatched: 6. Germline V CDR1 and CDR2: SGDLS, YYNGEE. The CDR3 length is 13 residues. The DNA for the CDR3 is TGTGCCAGCAGCTCCACAGGGGCTCATGGCTACACCTTC. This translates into CASSSTGAHGYTF.

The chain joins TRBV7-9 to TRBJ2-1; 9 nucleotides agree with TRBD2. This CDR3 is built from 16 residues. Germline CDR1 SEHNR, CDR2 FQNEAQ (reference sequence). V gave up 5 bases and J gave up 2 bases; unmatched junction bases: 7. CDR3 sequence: CASSGRLAAAYNEQFF. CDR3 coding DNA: TGTGCCAGCAGCGGTCGACTAGCGGCAGCCTACAATGAGCAGTTCTTC.

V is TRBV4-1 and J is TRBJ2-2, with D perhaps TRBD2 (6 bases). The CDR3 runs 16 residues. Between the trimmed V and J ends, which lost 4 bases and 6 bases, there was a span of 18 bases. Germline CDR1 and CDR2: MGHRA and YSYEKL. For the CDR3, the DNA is TGCGCCAGCAGCCGATACAGCGGGCGTGGGGCCGGGGAGCTGTTTTTT. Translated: CASSRYSGRGAGELFF.

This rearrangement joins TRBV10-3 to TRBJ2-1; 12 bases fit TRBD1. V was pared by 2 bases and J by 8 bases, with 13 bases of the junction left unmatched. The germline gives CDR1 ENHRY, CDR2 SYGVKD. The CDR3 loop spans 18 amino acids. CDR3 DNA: TGTGCCATCAGTGAGACAAAAATTACGGGACAGGGGGCCGATGAGCAGTTCTTC. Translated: CAISETKITGQGADEQFF.